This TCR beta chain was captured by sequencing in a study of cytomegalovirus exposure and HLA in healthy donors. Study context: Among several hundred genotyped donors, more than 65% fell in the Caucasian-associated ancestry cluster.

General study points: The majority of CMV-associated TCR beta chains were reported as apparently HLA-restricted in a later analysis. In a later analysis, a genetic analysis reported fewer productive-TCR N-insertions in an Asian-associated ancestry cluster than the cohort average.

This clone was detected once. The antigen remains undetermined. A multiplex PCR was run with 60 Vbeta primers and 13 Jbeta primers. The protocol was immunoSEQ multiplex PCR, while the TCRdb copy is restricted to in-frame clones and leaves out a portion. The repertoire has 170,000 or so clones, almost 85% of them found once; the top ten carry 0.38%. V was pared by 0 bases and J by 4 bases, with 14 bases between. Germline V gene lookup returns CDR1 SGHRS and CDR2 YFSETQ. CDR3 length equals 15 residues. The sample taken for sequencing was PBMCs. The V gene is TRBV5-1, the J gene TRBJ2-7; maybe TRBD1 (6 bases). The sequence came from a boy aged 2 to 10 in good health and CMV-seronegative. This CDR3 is CASSLGRGSKYEQYF. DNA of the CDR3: TGCGCCAGCAGCTTGGGTAGGGGGAGTAAGTACGAGCAGTACTTC.